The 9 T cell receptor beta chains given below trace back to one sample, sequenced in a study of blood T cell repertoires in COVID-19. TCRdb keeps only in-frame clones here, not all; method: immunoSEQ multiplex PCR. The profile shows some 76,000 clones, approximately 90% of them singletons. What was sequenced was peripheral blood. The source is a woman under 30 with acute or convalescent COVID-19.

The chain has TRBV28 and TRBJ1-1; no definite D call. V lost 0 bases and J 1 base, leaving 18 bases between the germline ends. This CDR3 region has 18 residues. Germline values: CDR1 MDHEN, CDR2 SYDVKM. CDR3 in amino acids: CASSLWSQARAGNTEAFF. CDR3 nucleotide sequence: TGTGCCAGCAGTTTATGGTCTCAGGCTCGGGCGGGGAACACTGAAGCTTTCTTT. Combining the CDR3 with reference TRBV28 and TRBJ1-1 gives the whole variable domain DVKVTQSSRYLVKRTGEKVFLECVQDMDHENMFWYRQDPGLGLRLIYFSYDVKMKEKGDIPEGYSVSREKKERFSLILESASTNQTSMYLCASSLWSQARAGNTEAFFGQGTRLTVV.

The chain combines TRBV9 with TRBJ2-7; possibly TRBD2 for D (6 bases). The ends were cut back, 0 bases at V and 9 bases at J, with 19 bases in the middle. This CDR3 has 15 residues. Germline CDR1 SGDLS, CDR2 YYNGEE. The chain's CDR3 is CASSVEPGLGGGQYF. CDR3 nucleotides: TGTGCCAGCAGCGTAGAACCGGGCCTCGGGGGTGGGCAGTACTTC. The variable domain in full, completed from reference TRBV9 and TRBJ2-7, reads DSGVTQTPKHLITATGQRVTLRCSPRSGDLSVYWYQQSLDQGLQFLIQYYNGEERAKGNILERFSAQQFPDLHSELNLSSLELGDSALYFCASSVEPGLGGGQYFGPGTRLTVT.

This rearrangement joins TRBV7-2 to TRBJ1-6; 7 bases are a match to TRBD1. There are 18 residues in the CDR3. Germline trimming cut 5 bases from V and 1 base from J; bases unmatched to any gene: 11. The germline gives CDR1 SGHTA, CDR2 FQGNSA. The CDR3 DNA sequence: TGTGCCAGCAGCGACCCAGGGGGTTTGCCGTCCTATAATTCACCCCTCCACTTT. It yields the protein CASSDPGGLPSYNSPLHF.

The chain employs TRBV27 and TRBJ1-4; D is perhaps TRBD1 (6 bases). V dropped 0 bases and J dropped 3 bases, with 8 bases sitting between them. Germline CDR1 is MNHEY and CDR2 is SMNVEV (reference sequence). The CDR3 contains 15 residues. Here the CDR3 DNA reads TGTGCCAGCAGTTTATCGGGGGCACCTAATGAAAAACTGTTTTTT. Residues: CASSLSGAPNEKLFF.

The CDR3 is CASSLTSGAGSGNTIYF. In nucleotides, the CDR3 is TGCGCCAGCAGCCTTACTAGTGGAGCTGGCTCTGGAAACACCATATATTTT. The chain combines TRBV5-1 with TRBJ1-3; D remains ambiguous. Trimming took off 4 bases at V and 0 bases at J, with 17 bases between the two ends. The CDR3 has 17 residues. CDR1 SGHRS and CDR2 YFSETQ come from the germline V gene.

CDR3 residues: CATSSPGTSGIGELFF. Here the CDR3 DNA reads TGTGCCACCAGCAGTCCCGGGACTAGCGGGATTGGGGAGCTGTTTTTT. The chain links TRBV15 to TRBJ2-2, with TRBD2 matching 13 bases. CDR1 LNHNV and CDR2 YYDKDF come from the germline V gene (reference sequence). The CDR3 contains 16 residues. J lost 8 bases, V lost 3 bases, and 6 bases had no gene match.

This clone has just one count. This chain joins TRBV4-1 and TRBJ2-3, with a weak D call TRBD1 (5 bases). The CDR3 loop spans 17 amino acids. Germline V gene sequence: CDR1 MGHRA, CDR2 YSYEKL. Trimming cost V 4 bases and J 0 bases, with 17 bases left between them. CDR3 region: CASSLQYTTASTDTQYF. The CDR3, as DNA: TGCGCCAGCAGCCTGCAATATACGACAGCTAGCACAGATACGCAGTATTTT.

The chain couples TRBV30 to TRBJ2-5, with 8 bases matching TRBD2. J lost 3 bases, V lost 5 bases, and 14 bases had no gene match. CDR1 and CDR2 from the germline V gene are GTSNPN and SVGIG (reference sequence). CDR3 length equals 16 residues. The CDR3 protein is CAWGEVSNSGKETQYF. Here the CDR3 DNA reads TGTGCCTGGGGGGAGGTTTCGAATAGCGGGAAAGAGACCCAGTACTTC.

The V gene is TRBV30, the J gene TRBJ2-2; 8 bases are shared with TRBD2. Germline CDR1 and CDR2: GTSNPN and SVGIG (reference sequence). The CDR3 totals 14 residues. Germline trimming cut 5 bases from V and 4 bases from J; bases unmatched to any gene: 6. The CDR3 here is CAWRAGVVTGELFF. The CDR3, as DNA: TGTGCCTGGCGAGCGGGAGTTGTCACCGGGGAGCTGTTTTTT.